The rows below give T cell receptor beta chains drawn from one sample of a study of blood T cell repertoires in COVID-19. Sequenced by immunoSEQ multiplex PCR; TCRdb stores in-frame clones only, minus some. Here the sample spans fewer than 350,000 clones, under 90% being singletons. The specimen was peripheral blood. These receptor sequences come from a woman in her sixties or seventies with active or convalescent COVID-19. Both conserved end residues are part of each CDR3. D genes are given only for firm matches. Part of the rows lack a size; the others show once, few, many or a class for expanded clones.

j_call	clone_size	d_call	v_call	cdr3_aa	cdr3_nt
TRBJ2-2	.	.	TRBV4-3	CASSQDVIASGELFF	TGCGCCAGCAGCCAAGATGTAATAGCCAGCGGGGAGCTGTTTTTT
TRBJ1-2	few	TRBD1	TRBV6-5	CASSYSTGGLYGYTF	TGTGCCAGCAGTTACTCGACAGGGGGCCTCTATGGCTACACCTTC
TRBJ1-2	.	TRBD1	TRBV18	CASSPGTGGEYGYTF	TGTGCCAGCTCACCGGGGACAGGGGGAGAGTATGGCTACACCTTC
TRBJ1-3	few	TRBD1	TRBV6-5	CASRQGGSGNTIYF	TGTGCCAGCAGACAGGGGGGCTCTGGAAACACCATATATTTT
TRBJ2-1	.	.	TRBV5-1	CASSSASAPYNEQFF	TGCGCCAGCAGCTCCGCTAGCGCACCATACAATGAGCAGTTCTTC
TRBJ1-1	.	.	TRBV27	CASSLVSLNTEAFF	TGTGCCAGCAGTTTGGTGAGTTTGAACACTGAAGCTTTCTTT
TRBJ2-7	.	.	TRBV5-1	CASSSSGSAYEQYF	TGCGCCAGCAGCTCATCGGGATCCGCCTACGAGCAGTACTTC
TRBJ1-2	.	.	TRBV9	CASSGGANYGYTF	TGTGCCAGCAGCGGCGGGGCTAACTATGGCTACACCTTC
TRBJ2-3	.	TRBD2	TRBV3-1/TRBV3-2	CASSPRGSGGPTDTQYF	TGTGCCAGCAGCCCCCGAGGTAGCGGGGGCCCGACTGATACGCAGTATTTT
TRBJ1-2	.	TRBD1	TRBV6-5	CASSQGQGGNGYTF	TGTGCCAGCAGCCAGGGACAGGGAGGAAATGGCTACACCTTC
TRBJ1-2	.	.	TRBV20-1	CSASVGRARSGYGYTF	TGCAGTGCTAGTGTAGGCAGGGCCCGCTCCGGGTATGGCTACACCTTC
TRBJ2-7	.	.	TRBV6-5	CASRTAYEQYF	TGTGCCAGCAGGACTGCCTACGAGCAGTACTTC
TRBJ2-1	.	TRBD1	TRBV6-1	CASSERGGQGYNEQFF	TGTGCCAGCAGTGAAAGGGGGGGACAGGGTTACAATGAGCAGTTCTTC
TRBJ2-1	.	TRBD1	TRBV9	CASSVGTGFNEQFF	TGTGCCAGCAGCGTCGGGACAGGGTTCAATGAGCAGTTCTTC
TRBJ1-1	many	TRBD1	TRBV7-2	CASSLDGTAHTEAFF	TGTGCCAGCAGCTTGGATGGGACAGCGCACACTGAAGCTTTCTTT
TRBJ1-1	.	.	TRBV29-1	CSVVKNTEAFF	TGCAGCGTCGTAAAGAACACTGAAGCTTTCTTT
TRBJ1-2	few	TRBD1	TRBV6-5	CASSHRGGYGYTF	TGTGCCAGCAGTCACAGGGGGGGCTATGGCTACACCTTC
TRBJ2-3	.	TRBD1	TRBV2	CASSLMDRESTDTQYF	TGTGCCAGCAGTCTAATGGACAGGGAGAGCACAGATACGCAGTATTTT
TRBJ1-3	.	TRBD1	TRBV7-9	CASSSYRDRGYTIYF	TGTGCCAGCAGCTCTTATCGGGACAGGGGATACACCATATATTTT